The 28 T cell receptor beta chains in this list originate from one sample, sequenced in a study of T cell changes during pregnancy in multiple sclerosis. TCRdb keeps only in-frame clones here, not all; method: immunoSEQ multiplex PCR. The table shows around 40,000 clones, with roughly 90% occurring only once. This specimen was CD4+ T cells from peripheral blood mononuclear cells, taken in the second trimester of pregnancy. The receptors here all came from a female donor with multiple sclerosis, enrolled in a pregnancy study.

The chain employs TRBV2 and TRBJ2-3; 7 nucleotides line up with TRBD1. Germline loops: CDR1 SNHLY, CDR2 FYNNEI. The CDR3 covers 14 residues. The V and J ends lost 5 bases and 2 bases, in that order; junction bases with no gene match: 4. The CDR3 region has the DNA TGTGCCAGCAGTCAGGGACAGCTCACAGATACGCAGTATTTT. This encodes CASSQGQLTDTQYF.

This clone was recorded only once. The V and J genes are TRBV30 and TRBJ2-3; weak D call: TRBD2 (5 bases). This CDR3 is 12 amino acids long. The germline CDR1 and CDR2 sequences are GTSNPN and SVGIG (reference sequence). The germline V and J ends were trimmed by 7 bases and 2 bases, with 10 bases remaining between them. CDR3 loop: CALRRDTDTQYF. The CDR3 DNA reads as TGTGCCTTAAGACGGGACACAGATACGCAGTATTTT.

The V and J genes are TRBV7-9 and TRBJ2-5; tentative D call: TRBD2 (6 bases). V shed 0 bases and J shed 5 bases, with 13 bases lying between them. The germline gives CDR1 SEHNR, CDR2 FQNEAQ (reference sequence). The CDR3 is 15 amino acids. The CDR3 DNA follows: TGTGCCAGCAGCTTAGCGATGGGAGGAGGGGAGACCCAGTACTTC. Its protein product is CASSLAMGGGETQYF.

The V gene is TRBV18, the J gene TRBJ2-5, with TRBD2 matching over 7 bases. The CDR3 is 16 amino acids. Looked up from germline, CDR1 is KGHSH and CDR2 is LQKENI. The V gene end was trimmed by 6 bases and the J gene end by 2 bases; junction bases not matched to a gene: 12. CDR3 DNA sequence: TGTGCCAGCTCGCGACGCCGGGACTATAGGCAAGAGACCCAGTACTTC. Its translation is CASSRRRDYRQETQYF.

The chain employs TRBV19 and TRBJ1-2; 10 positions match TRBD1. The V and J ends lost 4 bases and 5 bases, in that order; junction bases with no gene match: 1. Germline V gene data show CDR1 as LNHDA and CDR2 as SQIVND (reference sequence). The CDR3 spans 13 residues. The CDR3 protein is CASSTGQGYGYTF. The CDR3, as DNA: TGTGCCAGTAGTACGGGACAGGGGTATGGCTACACCTTC.

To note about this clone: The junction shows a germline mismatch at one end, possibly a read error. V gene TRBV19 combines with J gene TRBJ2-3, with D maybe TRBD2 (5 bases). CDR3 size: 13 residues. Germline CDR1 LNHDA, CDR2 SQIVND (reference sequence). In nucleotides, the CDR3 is TGTGCCAGTAGGCCGGCTAGCACAAATACGCAGTATTTT. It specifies CASRPASTNTQYF.

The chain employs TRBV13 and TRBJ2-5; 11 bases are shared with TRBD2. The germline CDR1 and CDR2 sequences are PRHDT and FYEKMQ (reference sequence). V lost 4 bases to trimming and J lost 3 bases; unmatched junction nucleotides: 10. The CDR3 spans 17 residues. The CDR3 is CASSSQTSGIPKETQYF. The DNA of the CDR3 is TGTGCCAGCAGCTCACAGACTAGCGGGATACCAAAAGAGACCCAGTACTTC.

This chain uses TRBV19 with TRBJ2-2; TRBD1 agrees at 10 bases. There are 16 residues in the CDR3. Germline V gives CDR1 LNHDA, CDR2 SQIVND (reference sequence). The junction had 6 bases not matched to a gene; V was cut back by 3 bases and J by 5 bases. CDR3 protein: CASSIGQGGRTGELFF. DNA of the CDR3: TGTGCCAGTAGTATCGGACAGGGGGGTAGGACCGGGGAGCTGTTTTTT.

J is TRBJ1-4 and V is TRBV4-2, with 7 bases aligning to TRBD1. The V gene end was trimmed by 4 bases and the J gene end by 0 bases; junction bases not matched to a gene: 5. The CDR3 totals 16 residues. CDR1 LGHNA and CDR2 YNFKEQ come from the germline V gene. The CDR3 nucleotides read TGTGCCAGCAGCCGCGAGACAGGGCCAACTAATGAAAAACTGTTTTTT. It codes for CASSRETGPTNEKLFF.

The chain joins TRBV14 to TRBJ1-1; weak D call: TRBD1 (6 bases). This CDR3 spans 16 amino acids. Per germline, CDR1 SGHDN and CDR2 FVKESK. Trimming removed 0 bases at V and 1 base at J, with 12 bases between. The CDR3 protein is CASSQESWGRNTEAFF. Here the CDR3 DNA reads TGTGCCAGCAGCCAAGAATCTTGGGGGCGGAACACTGAAGCTTTCTTT. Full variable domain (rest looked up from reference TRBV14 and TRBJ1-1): EAGVTQFPSHSVIEKGQTVTLRCDPISGHDNLYWYRRVMGKEIKFLLHFVKESKQDESGMPNNRFLAERTGGTYSTLKVQPAELEDSGVYFCASSQESWGRNTEAFFGQGTRLTVV.

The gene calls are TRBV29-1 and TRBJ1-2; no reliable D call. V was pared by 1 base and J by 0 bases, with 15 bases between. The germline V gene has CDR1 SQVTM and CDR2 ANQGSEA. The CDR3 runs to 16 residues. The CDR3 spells CSVEGGSANANYGYTF. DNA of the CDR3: TGCAGCGTTGAAGGCGGGTCTGCGAACGCTAACTATGGCTACACCTTC.

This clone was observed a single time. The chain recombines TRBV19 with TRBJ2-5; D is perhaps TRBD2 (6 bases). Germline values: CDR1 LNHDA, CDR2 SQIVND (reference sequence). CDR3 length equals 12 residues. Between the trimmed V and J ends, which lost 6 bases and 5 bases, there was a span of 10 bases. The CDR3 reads CASRGTWETQYF. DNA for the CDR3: TGTGCCAGTAGGGGGACTTGGGAGACCCAGTACTTC.

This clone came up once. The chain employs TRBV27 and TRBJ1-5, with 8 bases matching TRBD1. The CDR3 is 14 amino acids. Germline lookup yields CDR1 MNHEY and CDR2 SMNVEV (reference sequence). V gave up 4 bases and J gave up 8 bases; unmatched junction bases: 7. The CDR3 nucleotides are TGTGCCAGCAGTTACTGGACAGGGTGGAAGCCCCAGCATTTT. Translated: CASSYWTGWKPQHF.

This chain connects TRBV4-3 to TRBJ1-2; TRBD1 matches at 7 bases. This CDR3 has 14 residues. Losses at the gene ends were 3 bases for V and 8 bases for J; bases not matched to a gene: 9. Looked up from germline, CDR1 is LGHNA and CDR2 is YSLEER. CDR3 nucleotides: TGCGCCAGCAGCCAGATTGACAGGGCGGGGGGCTACACCTTC. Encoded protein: CASSQIDRAGGYTF.

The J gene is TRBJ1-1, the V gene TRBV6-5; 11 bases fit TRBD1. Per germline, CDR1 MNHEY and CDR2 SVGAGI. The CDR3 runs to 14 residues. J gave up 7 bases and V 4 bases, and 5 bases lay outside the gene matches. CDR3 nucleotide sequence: TGTGCCAGCAGTTCCGGACAGGGGGCAAATGAAGCTTTCTTT. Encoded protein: CASSSGQGANEAFF.

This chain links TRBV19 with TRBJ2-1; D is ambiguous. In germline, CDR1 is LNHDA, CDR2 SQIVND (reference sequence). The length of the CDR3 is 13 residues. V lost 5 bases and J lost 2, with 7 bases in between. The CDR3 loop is CASSYQAYNEQFF. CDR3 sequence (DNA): TGTGCCAGTAGTTACCAGGCCTACAATGAGCAGTTCTTC.

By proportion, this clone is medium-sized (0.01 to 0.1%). The CDR3 DNA reads as TGTGCCTGGAGTGAGGGACTCTCCAACCACGAGCAGTACTTC. Residues: CAWSEGLSNHEQYF. The rearrangement joins TRBV30 to TRBJ2-7; perhaps TRBD2 as D (6 bases). In germline, CDR1 is GTSNPN, CDR2 SVGIG (reference sequence). V was clipped by 1 base and J by 5 bases, with 15 bases between them. There are 14 residues in the CDR3.

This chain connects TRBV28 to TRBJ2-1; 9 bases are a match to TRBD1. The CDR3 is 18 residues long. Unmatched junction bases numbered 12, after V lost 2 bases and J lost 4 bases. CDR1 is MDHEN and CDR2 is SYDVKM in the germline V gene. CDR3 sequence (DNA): TGTGCCAGCAGTTTAGACCCACTAACAGGGGGCCTATACAATGAGCAGTTCTTC. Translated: CASSLDPLTGGLYNEQFF.

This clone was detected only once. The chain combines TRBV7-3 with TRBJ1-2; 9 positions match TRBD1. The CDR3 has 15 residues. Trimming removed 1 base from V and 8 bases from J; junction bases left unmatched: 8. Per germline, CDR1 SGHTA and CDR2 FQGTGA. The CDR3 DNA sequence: TGTGCCAGCAGCTTAATAGCTGGGACAGGGCAAGGCTACACCTTC. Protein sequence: CASSLIAGTGQGYTF.

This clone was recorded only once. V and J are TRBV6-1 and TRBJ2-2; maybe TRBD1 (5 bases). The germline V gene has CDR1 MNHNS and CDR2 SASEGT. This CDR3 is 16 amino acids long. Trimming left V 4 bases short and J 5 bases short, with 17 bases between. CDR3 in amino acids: CASSVDSYLKTGELFF. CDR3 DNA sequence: TGTGCCAGCAGTGTCGACAGTTACCTGAAGACCGGGGAGCTGTTTTTT.

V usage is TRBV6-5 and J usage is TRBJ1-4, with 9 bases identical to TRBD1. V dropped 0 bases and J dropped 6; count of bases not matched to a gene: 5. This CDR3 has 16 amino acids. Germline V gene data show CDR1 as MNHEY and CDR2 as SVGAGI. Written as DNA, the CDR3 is TGTGCCAGCAGTTACTCGGTGGGACAGGGTGATGAAAAACTGTTTTTT. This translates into CASSYSVGQGDEKLFF.

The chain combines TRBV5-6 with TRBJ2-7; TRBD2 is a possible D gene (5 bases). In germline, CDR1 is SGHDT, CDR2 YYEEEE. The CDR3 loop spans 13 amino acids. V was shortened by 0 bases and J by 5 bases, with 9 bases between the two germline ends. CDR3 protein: CASSLGTWDEQYF. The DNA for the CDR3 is TGTGCCAGCAGCTTGGGGACTTGGGACGAGCAGTACTTC.

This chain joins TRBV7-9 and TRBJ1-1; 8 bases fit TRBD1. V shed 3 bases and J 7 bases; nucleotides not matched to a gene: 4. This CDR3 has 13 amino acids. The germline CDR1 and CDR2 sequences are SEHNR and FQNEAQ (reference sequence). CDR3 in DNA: TGTGCCAGCAGCTTTCCCAGGGGGCGTGAAGCTTTCTTT. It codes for CASSFPRGREAFF.

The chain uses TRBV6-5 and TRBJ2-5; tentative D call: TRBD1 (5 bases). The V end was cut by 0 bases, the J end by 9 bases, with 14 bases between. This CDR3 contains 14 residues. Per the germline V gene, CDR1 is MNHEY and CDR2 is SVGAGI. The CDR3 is CASSYSGRASAQYF. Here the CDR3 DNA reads TGTGCCAGCAGTTACTCGGGCAGGGCTTCAGCCCAGTACTTC.

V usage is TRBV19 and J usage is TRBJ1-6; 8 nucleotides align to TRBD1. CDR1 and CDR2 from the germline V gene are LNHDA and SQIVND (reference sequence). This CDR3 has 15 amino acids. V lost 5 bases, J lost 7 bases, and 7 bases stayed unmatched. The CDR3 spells CASSPSGGKNSPLHF. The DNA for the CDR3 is TGTGCCAGTAGTCCGTCAGGGGGCAAAAATTCACCCCTCCACTTT.

CDR3 amino acids: CASTPTGGLYEQYF. Written as DNA, the CDR3 is TGTGCCAGCACCCCGACAGGGGGCCTGTACGAGCAGTACTTC. The chain carries TRBV4-2 and TRBJ2-7, with TRBD1 matching 10 bases. Germline V lookup: CDR1 LGHNA, CDR2 YNFKEQ. V was pared by 7 bases and J by 4 bases, with 7 bases of the junction left unmatched. The CDR3 has 14 amino acids.

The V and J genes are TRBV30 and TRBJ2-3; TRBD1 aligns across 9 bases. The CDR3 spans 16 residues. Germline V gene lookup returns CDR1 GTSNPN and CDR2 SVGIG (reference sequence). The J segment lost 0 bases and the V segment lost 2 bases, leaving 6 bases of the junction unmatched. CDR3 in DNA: TGTGCCTGGAGTAGGGGGGACAGGGACAGCACAGATACGCAGTATTTT. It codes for CAWSRGDRDSTDTQYF.

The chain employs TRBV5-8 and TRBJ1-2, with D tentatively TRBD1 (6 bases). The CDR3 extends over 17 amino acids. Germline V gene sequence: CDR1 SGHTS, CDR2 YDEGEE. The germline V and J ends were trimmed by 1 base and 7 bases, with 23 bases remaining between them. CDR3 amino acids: CASSLRSTWQGMSGYTF. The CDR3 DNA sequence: TGTGCCAGCAGCTTGAGGTCAACGTGGCAGGGGATGAGTGGCTACACCTTC.